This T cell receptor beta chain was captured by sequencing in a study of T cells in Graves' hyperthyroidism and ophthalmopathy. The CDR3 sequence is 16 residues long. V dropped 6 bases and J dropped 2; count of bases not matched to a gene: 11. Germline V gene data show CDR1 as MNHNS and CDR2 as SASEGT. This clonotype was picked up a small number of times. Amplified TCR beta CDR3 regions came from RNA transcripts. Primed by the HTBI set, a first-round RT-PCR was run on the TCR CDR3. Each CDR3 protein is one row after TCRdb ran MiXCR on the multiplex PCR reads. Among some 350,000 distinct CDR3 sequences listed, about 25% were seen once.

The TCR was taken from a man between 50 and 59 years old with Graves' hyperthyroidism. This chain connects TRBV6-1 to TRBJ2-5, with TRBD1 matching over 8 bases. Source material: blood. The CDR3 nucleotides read TGTGCCAGCAGCCCATCTATAGGACAGGGACAAGAGACCCAGTACTTC. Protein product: CASSPSIGQGQETQYF.